This T cell receptor (beta chain) was identified during a study of T cell repertoires in cytomegalovirus infection. Looking at the study overall: TCR beta signatures that were public indicated CMV infection and matching HLA type. General study findings and limits: Across the ex vivo response, the dominant clonotypes were HLA-C-restricted CMV-specific TCR beta clonotypes. Individuals carrying CMV plus the relevant HLA were identified by cumulative frequency of public TCR beta families.

Details on this clonotype: As yet, its antigen is unknown.

TCRdb fed the reads into MiXCR, producing one record per CDR3 protein. The table records under 800,000 distinct CDR3 sequences, approximately 25% of them present only once. Sample: CD8+ T cells from PBMCs. The receptor's source is a human donor in good health (CMV status not recorded). Some clones in this sample may be carry-over from other donors' samples.

CDR3 sequence (DNA): TGTGCCAGCCGTAGTCTTATGAGGGGTACCTACGAGCAGTACGTC. It specifies CASRSLMRGTYEQYV. The chain uses TRBV6-2 or TRBV6-3 and TRBJ2-7; tentatively, D is TRBD1 or TRBD2 (5 bases each). Deletions cut 8 bases from V and 2 bases from J, with 19 bases between. Germline V gene lookup returns CDR1 MNHEY and CDR2 SVGEGT. The length of the CDR3 is 15 residues.